These T cell receptor beta chains were read from a single sample in a study of T cells in Graves' hyperthyroidism and ophthalmopathy. In TCRdb, the multiplex PCR reads were re-called with MiXCR into one record per CDR3 protein. Among 500,000 to 650,000 distinct CDR3 sequences listed, roughly 15% were seen once. Input material: blood. Every receptor here comes from a woman aged 45 to 65 with Graves' ophthalmopathy. Both conserved end residues are part of each CDR3. The order of the fields is CDR3 DNA, CDR3 protein, J gene, V gene, D gene, clone size. The D gene is left open where the match is weak. A row's size may be missing; if present it is once, few, many or a size class.

TGCGCCAGCAGCTTGGATTTCCGGACAAGGGACACTGAAGCTTTCTTT	CASSLDFRTRDTEAFF	TRBJ1-1	TRBV5-1	NA	many
TGTGCCAGCAGTGAAATCGGCTCTGGAAACACCATATATTTT	CASSEIGSGNTIYF	TRBJ1-3	TRBV25-1	NA	NA
TGTGCCAGCAGCAAAACCAAGCGGGAGCGGCCTTGGGAGCAGTACTTC	CASSKTKRERPWEQYF	TRBJ2-7	TRBV3-1	TRBD2	NA
TGTGCCAGCAGCCGGGACAGGGGGGCCTACGAGCAGTACTTC	CASSRDRGAYEQYF	TRBJ2-7	TRBV11-1	TRBD1	many
TGTGCCAGCCGTACAGGGCCCCTTGAAGCTTTCTTT	CASRTGPLEAFF	TRBJ1-1	TRBV28	NA	few
TGCAGTGTAACTGTCAAGGGGCTCGCCGGGGAGCTGTTTTTT	CSVTVKGLAGELFF	TRBJ2-2	TRBV20-1	NA	NA
TGTGCCAGCAGCCCTACAGGGGGGCGTCCGTACGAGCAGTACTTC	CASSPTGGRPYEQYF	TRBJ2-7	TRBV7-9	TRBD1	many
TGTGCCAGCAGCTTTGCCGGGACAGGGGTCTGGAATGAGCAGTTCTTC	CASSFAGTGVWNEQFF	TRBJ2-1	TRBV7-6	TRBD1	few
TGTGCCAGCAGCTTAGAAATGGGGGCTAACTATGGCTACACCTTC	CASSLEMGANYGYTF	TRBJ1-2	TRBV7-9	NA	NA
TGTGCCAGCAGCTACAGCCTATACGATACGCAGTATTTT	CASSYSLYDTQYF	TRBJ2-3	TRBV5-6	NA	few
TGCAGTGCAGATGGACTAGCGGGGTTATTGGGGAGCTCCTACGAGCAGTACTTC	CSADGLAGLLGSSYEQYF	TRBJ2-7	TRBV20-1	TRBD2	NA
TGTGCCAGCAGCCAAGGACTACCGGGACAGACTAATGGCTACACCTTC	CASSQGLPGQTNGYTF	TRBJ1-2	TRBV3-1	TRBD1	many
TGTGCCAGCAGCCAACGGACTAGCGGGCGGCAGTACTTC	CASSQRTSGRQYF	TRBJ2-7	TRBV4-2	TRBD2	many
TGTGCCAGCAGTCCCTCAGAACCTAACTACGAGCAGTACTTC	CASSPSEPNYEQYF	TRBJ2-7	TRBV27	NA	NA
TGTGCCAGCAGCTTAACAGAGAGGGGTAACTATGGCTACACCTTC	CASSLTERGNYGYTF	TRBJ1-2	TRBV11-2	NA	many
TGTGCCAGCAGCCACCCGCCCGGGGGGGATAGCAATCAGCCCCAGCATTTT	CASSHPPGGDSNQPQHF	TRBJ1-5	TRBV3-2	NA	many
TGTGCCAGCAGTTTAGCCGGCGGGAGGGCCACAAATGAGCAGTTCTTC	CASSLAGGRATNEQFF	TRBJ2-1	TRBV12-3/TRBV12-4	TRBD2	many
TGTGCCACCAGTGAAGGACAGGTAAGCGAAGCTTTCTTT	CATSEGQVSEAFF	TRBJ1-1	TRBV10-3	TRBD1	NA
TGTGCCAGTAGTGCCCCTCAGACAGCCGGATCTGGAAACACCATATATTTT	CASSAPQTAGSGNTIYF	TRBJ1-3	TRBV19	NA	few
TGTGCCAGCAGTTGGATCGGGGCCGGCAATCAGCCCCAGCATTTT	CASSWIGAGNQPQHF	TRBJ1-5	TRBV6-2/TRBV6-3	NA	few
TGTGCCAGCTCACCAAGCTCCCTAGCGGACTACGAGCAGTACTTC	CASSPSSLADYEQYF	TRBJ2-7	TRBV18	TRBD2	many
TGTGCCAGCACCGTGGGCACTGAAGCTTTCTTT	CASTVGTEAFF	TRBJ1-1	TRBV12-3/TRBV12-4	NA	many
TGCAGCGGATCACAGACCCAGAACACTGAAGCTTTCTTT	CSGSQTQNTEAFF	TRBJ1-1	TRBV29-1	NA	NA
TGTGCCAGTAGTATAGATCTGGCGGGCCAAGAGACCCAGTACTTC	CASSIDLAGQETQYF	TRBJ2-5	TRBV19	NA	few
TGTGCCAGCAGCCCCGGGACAGGGGCCACCTACGAGCAGTACTTC	CASSPGTGATYEQYF	TRBJ2-7	TRBV3-1	TRBD1	many
TGTGCCACCAGTGCCGGGACAGGGCTTCAGCCCCAGCATTTT	CATSAGTGLQPQHF	TRBJ1-5	TRBV24-1	TRBD1	few
TGTGCCATCAGTGAGCCTTCGACTAGCGGGAGGGGTAATGAGCAGTTCTTC	CAISEPSTSGRGNEQFF	TRBJ2-1	TRBV10-3	TRBD2	few
TGTGCCAGCAGTTTATCAAGCGACAGAAGAGCCAAAAACATTCAGTACTTC	CASSLSSDRRAKNIQYF	TRBJ2-4	TRBV27	NA	many
TGCAGTGCTCTGAATAGCGGGAGGTTGCGTGAGCAGTTCTTC	CSALNSGRLREQFF	TRBJ2-1	TRBV20-1	TRBD2	few
TGTGCCAGCAGTCCAAGGCGGGACAGCGGTAAGACAGATACGCAGTATTTT	CASSPRRDSGKTDTQYF	TRBJ2-3	TRBV11-3	NA	NA
TGTGCCAGTATTGGCGGAAGCACTAGCGGGAGAGAGACCCAGTACTTC	CASIGGSTSGRETQYF	TRBJ2-5	TRBV19	TRBD2	NA
TGTGCCAGCAGCACTGACGGTGTAACTAATGAAAAACTGTTTTTT	CASSTDGVTNEKLFF	TRBJ1-4	TRBV7-9	NA	few
TGTGCCAGCTCACCAGCCCCTAGCGGGGGACGGGAGACCCAGTACTTC	CASSPAPSGGRETQYF	TRBJ2-5	TRBV18	TRBD2	many
TGTGCCAGCAGTTACTCAAGTGGGAGACGGGAGACCCAGTACTTC	CASSYSSGRRETQYF	TRBJ2-5	TRBV6-5	NA	many
TGTGCCAGCAGCTTATCCCCGAGCACAGATACGCAGTATTTT	CASSLSPSTDTQYF	TRBJ2-3	TRBV7-2	NA	many
TGTGCCAGCAGTTACGGACACAACGATTCACCCCTCCACTTT	CASSYGHNDSPLHF	TRBJ1-6	TRBV6-6	NA	NA
TGCAGTGTTCAGGGGCGAAGAGAGACCCAGTACTTC	CSVQGRRETQYF	TRBJ2-5	TRBV20-1	NA	NA
TGTGCCAGCAGTTCCTCCGGGACAGGTACCACCGGGGAGCTGTTTTTT	CASSSSGTGTTGELFF	TRBJ2-2	TRBV2	TRBD1	NA
TGCGCCAGCAGCCAGTTTCGAACAGGGAACACTGAAGCTTTCTTT	CASSQFRTGNTEAFF	TRBJ1-1	TRBV4-3	NA	few
TGTGCCAGCTCACCGCTAGCGGGAGGGCGAACAGATACGCAGTATTTT	CASSPLAGGRTDTQYF	TRBJ2-3	TRBV18	TRBD2	many
TGTGCCAGCAGCTTAATGATGGGGAGTACCGGGGGGGAGCTGTTTTTT	CASSLMMGSTGGELFF	TRBJ2-2	TRBV7-3	NA	many
TGTGCCAGCAGCATTCAGGGGGCCCACGAGCAGTACTTC	CASSIQGAHEQYF	TRBJ2-7	TRBV7-2	TRBD1	many
TGTGCCAGCAGATCTAGCGGGAGGACCTACAATGAGCAGTTCTTC	CASRSSGRTYNEQFF	TRBJ2-1	TRBV28	TRBD2	many
TGTGCCTGGAGCGCTACAGGGGCCGCTGAAGCTTTCTTT	CAWSATGAAEAFF	TRBJ1-1	TRBV30	TRBD1	many
TGCAGTGCTAGACCTTCCGACAGGGGTGAGACCCAGTACTTC	CSARPSDRGETQYF	TRBJ2-5	TRBV20-1	TRBD1	many
TGTGCCAGCTGGAAGGGACAGTCCTATAATGAAAAACTGTTTTTT	CASWKGQSYNEKLFF	TRBJ1-4	TRBV6-1	TRBD1	few
TGTGCCAGCAGTTCCATTCAAGAGACCCAGTACTTC	CASSSIQETQYF	TRBJ2-5	TRBV6-1	NA	few
TGCGCCAGCAGCGAGGGACCCGACAAAAACATTCAGTACTTC	CASSEGPDKNIQYF	TRBJ2-4	TRBV5-1	NA	many
TGTGCCAGCAGTCGGACTGGGTCGAACACTGAAGCTTTCTTT	CASSRTGSNTEAFF	TRBJ1-1	TRBV9	NA	few
TGCGCCAGCCTCCCTAGGGAGACTAGCCGACTGGGCGAGCAGTTCTTC	CASLPRETSRLGEQFF	TRBJ2-1	TRBV10-2	TRBD2	NA
TGTGCCAGCAGCTTAGAGGGTGGGATGAACACTGAAGCTTTCTTT	CASSLEGGMNTEAFF	TRBJ1-1	TRBV7-2	NA	many
TGTGCCAGCAGTTCCCGGACCGCCCGCCTGCGGGCTTTCTTT	CASSSRTARLRAFF	TRBJ1-1	TRBV12-3/TRBV12-4	NA	many
TGTGCCAGCAGCATTGGTCGGGACAGCTCGTCCAAAAACATTCAGTACTTC	CASSIGRDSSSKNIQYF	TRBJ2-4	TRBV5-4	TRBD1	NA
TGTGCCAGCAGCCAGCGTCCCCCAACAACTAATGAAAAACTGTTTTTT	CASSQRPPTTNEKLFF	TRBJ1-4	TRBV7-6	NA	many
TGTGCCAGCAGCCCAGGACAGGGTAGCGTCCAAGAGACCCAGTACTTC	CASSPGQGSVQETQYF	TRBJ2-5	TRBV4-2	TRBD1	NA
TGCGCCAGCAGCCCGGGGGCGGGCGAGCAGTTCTTC	CASSPGAGEQFF	TRBJ2-1	TRBV4-3	NA	few
TGTGCCAGCAGCCAAGGATCGAGTGACTCATGGACCTACAATGAGCAGTTCTTC	CASSQGSSDSWTYNEQFF	TRBJ2-1	TRBV3-1	NA	few
TGCAGCGTTGCCTGGGACAGCACAGATACGCAGTATTTT	CSVAWDSTDTQYF	TRBJ2-3	TRBV29-1	NA	many